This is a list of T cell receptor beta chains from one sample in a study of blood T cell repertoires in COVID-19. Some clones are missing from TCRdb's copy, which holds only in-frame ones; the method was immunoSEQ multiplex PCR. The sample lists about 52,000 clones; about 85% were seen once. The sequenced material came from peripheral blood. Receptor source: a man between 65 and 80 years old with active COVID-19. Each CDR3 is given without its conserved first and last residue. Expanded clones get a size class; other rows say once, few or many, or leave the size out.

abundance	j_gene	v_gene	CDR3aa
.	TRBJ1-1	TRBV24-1	ATSDLNLAAF
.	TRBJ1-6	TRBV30	AWSPRGGQANSYNSPLH
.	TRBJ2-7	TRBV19	ASSIIPGSYEQY
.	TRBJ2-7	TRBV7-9	ASSLATGTGSYEQY
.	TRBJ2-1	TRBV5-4	ASSRFSGGVGNEQF
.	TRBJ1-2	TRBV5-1	ASSSAGDGYT
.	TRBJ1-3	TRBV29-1	SVTGGRESENTIY
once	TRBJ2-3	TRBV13	ASSLGQGTDTQY
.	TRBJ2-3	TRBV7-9	ASSLGRADTQY
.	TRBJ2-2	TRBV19	ASSIGYHTGELF
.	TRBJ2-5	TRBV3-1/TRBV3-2	ASSQDSWGGTGGQGTQY
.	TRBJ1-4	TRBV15	ATSRDGQYGEKLF
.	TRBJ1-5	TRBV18	ASSPPRGQGYQPQH
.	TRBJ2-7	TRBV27	ASSLTDISYEQY
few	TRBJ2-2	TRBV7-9	ASSLVDTGELF
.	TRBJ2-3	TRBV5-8	ASSFMGSTDTQY
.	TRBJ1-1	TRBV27	ASRPHQNTEAF
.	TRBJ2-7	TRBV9	ASSVGVAGAYEQY
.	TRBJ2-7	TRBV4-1	ASSHGQQSYEQY
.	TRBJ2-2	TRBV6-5	ATRKGGRETGELF
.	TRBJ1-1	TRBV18	ASSPGLNTEAF
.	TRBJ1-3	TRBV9	ASSGTGRDIY
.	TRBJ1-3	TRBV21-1	ASSKPSGTGEGNTIY
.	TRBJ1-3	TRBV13	ASSNQGGGNTIY
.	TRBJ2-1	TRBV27	ASSFLGGLDEQF
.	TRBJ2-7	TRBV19	ASSIVLQGSNEQY
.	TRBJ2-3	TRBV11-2	ASSLFGGDTQY
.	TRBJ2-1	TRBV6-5	ASSPTSGGGSEQF
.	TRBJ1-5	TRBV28	ASSLFDRNQPQH
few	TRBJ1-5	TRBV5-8	ASSLSRINQPQH
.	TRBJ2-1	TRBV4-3	ASSHRTGYNEQF
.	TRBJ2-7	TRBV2	ASSLLTDYEQY
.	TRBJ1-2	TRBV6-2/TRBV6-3	ASSSGPWGLRISGYT
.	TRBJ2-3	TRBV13	ASSSIAGGRPDTQY
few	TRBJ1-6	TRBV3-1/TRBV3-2	ASSQDAGLAYNSPLH
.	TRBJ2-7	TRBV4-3	ASSQAFPGAREQY
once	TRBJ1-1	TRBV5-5	ASSLAPGERTEAF
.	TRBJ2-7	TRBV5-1	ASSWGQGGEQY
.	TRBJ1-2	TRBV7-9	ASSLSGRSNYGYT
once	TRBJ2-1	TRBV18	ASSPPSAGGSNEQF
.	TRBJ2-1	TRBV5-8	ASRRKRGGRDEQF
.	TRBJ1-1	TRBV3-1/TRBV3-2	ASSRRSGHGNTEAF
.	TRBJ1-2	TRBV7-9	ASSLQNYGYT
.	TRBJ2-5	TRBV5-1	ASSLASRGQETQY
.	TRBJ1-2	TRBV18	ASSPLPGQRGGWGYT
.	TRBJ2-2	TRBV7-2	ASSPSGGATGELF
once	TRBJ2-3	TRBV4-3	ASSQNPGGAPDTQY
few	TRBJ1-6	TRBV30	AWSAPDRGDNSPLH
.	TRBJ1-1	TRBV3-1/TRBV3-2	ASSHGGQGEAF
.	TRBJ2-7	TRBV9	ASSVTGVGGYEQY